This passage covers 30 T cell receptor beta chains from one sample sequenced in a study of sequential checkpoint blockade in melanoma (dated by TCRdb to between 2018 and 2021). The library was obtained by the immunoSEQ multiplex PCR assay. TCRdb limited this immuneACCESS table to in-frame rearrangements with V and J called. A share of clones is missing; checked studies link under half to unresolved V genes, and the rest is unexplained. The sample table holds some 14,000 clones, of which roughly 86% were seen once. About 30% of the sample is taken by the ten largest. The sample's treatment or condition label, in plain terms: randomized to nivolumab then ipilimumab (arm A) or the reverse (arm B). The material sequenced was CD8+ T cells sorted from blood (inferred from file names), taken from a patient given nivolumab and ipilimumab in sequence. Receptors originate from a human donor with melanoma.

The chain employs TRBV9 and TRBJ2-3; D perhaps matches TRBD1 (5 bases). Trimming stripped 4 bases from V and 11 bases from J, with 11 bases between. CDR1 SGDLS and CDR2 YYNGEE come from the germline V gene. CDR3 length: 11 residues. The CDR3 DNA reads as TGTGCCAGCAGCAACAGGTCAGGGCAGTATTTT. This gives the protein CASSNRSGQYF.

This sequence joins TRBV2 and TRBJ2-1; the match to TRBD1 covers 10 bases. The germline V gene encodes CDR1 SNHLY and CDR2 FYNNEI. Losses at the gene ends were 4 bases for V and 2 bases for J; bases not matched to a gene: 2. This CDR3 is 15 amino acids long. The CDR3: CASSVGTGAYNEQFF. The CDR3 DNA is TGTGCCAGCAGTGTCGGGACAGGGGCCTACAATGAGCAGTTCTTC.

As DNA, the CDR3 is TGTGCCAGTAGTACCTTCACAACGGGACACCTCTACAATGAGCAGTTCTTC. Translation gives CASSTFTTGHLYNEQFF. The chain has TRBV19 and TRBJ2-1; a weak D match, TRBD1 (6 bases). Germline V gene data show CDR1 as LNHDA and CDR2 as SQIVND (reference sequence). The CDR3 extends over 17 amino acids. V was shortened by 4 bases and J by 3 bases, with 19 bases between the two germline ends.

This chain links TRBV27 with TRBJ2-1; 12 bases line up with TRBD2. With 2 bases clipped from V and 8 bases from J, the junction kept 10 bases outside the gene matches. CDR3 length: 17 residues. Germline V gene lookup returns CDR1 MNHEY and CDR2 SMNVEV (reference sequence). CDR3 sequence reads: CASSLGPTSGRIYEQFF. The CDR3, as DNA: TGTGCCAGCAGTTTAGGGCCGACTAGCGGGAGAATTTATGAGCAGTTCTTC.

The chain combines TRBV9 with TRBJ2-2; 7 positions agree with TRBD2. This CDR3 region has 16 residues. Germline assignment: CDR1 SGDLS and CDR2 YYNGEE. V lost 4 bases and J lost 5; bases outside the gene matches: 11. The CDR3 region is CASSPGRVVRTGELFF. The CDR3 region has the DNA TGTGCCAGCAGCCCGGGGAGGGTCGTCAGAACCGGGGAGCTGTTTTTT.

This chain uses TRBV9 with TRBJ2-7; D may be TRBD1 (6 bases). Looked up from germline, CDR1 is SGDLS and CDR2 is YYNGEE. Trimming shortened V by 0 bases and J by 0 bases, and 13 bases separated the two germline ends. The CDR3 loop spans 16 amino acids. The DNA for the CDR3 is TGTGCCAGCAGCGTAGAGGGGACACCCAGCTCCTACGAGCAGTACTTC. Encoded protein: CASSVEGTPSSYEQYF.

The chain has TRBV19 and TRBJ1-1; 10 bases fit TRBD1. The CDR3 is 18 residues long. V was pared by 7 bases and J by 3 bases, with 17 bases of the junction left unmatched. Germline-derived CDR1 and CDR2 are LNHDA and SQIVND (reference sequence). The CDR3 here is CASTRQWTGGRKDTEAFF. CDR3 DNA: TGTGCCAGTACCCGTCAGTGGACAGGGGGACGGAAGGACACTGAAGCTTTCTTT.

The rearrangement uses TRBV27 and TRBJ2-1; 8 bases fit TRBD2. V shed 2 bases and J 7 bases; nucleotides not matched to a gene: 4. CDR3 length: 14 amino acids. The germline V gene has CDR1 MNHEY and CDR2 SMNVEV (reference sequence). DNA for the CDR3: TGTGCCAGCAGTTTAATGGGACTAGGGAATGAGCAGTTCTTC. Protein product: CASSLMGLGNEQFF.

CDR3 residues: CASSLRNTGELFF. CDR3 DNA sequence: TGTGCCAGCAGCTTGAGGAACACCGGGGAGCTGTTTTTT. This chain joins TRBV13 and TRBJ2-2; D uncertain. The ends were cut back, 3 bases at V and 1 base at J, with 3 bases in the middle. Looked up from germline, CDR1 is PRHDT and CDR2 is FYEKMQ (reference sequence). The CDR3 extends over 13 amino acids.

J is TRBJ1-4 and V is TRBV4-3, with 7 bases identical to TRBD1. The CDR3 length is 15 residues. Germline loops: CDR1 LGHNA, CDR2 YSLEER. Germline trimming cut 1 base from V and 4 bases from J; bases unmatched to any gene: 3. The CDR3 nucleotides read TGCGCCAGCAGCCAAGGGGACAGACATAATGAAAAACTGTTTTTT. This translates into CASSQGDRHNEKLFF.

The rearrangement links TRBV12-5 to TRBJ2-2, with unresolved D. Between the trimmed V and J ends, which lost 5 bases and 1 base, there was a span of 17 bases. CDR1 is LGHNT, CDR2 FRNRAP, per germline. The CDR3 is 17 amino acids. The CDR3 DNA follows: TGTGCTAGTGGTCACCCCTCACAGAACATGAACACCGGGGAGCTGTTTTTT. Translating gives CASGHPSQNMNTGELFF.

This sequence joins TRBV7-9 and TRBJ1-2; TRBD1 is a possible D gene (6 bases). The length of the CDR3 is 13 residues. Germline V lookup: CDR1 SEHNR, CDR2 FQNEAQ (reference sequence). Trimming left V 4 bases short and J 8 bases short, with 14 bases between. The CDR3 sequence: CASSYNNREGYTF. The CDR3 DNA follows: TGTGCCAGCAGCTACAATAACAGGGAAGGCTACACCTTC.

The CDR3 protein is CASRHRGRLQETQYF. The CDR3, as DNA: TGTGCCAGCAGACACAGGGGGCGCTTGCAAGAGACCCAGTACTTC. The chain uses TRBV2 and TRBJ2-5; TRBD1 agrees at 9 bases. The V and J ends lost 6 bases and 2 bases, in that order; junction bases with no gene match: 7. Germline V gene lookup returns CDR1 SNHLY and CDR2 FYNNEI. This CDR3 region has 15 residues. Full variable domain (missing parts from reference TRBV2 and TRBJ2-5): EPEVTQTPSHQVTQMGQEVILRCVPISNHLYFYWYRQILGQKVEFLVSFYNNEISEKSEIFDDQFSVERPDGSNFTLKIRSTKLEDSAMYFCASRHRGRLQETQYFGPGTRLLVL.

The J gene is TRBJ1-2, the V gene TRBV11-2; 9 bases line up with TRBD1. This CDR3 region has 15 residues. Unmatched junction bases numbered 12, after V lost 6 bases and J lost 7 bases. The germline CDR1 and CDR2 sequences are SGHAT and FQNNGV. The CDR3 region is CASSPGSGTGFGYTF. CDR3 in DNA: TGTGCCAGCAGTCCCGGCTCCGGGACAGGGTTTGGCTACACCTTC.

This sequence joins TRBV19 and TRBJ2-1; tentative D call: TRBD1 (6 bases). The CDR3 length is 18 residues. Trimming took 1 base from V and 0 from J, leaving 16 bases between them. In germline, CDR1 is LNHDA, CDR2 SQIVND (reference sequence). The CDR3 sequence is CASSIGLGAWGSYNEQFF. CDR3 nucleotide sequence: TGTGCCAGTAGTATAGGGTTGGGGGCCTGGGGCTCCTACAATGAGCAGTTCTTC.

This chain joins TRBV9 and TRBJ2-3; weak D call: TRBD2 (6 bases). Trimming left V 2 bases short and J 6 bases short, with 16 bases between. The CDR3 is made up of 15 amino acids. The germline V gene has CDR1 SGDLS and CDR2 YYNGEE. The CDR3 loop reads CASSVGGAPADTQYF. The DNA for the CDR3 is TGTGCCAGCAGCGTGGGCGGGGCACCCGCGGATACGCAGTATTTT.

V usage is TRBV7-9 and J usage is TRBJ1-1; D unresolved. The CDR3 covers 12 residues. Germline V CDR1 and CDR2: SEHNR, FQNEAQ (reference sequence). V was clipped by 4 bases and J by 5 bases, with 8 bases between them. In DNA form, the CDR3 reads TGTGCCAGCAGCTGGGGAGGTACTGAAGCTTTCTTT. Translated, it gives CASSWGGTEAFF. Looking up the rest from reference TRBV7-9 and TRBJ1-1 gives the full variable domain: DTGVSQNPRHKITKRGQNVTFRCDPISEHNRLYWYRQTLGQGPEFLTYFQNEAQLEKSRLLSDRFSAERPKGSFSTLEIQRTEQGDSAMYLCASSWGGTEAFFGQGTRLTVV.

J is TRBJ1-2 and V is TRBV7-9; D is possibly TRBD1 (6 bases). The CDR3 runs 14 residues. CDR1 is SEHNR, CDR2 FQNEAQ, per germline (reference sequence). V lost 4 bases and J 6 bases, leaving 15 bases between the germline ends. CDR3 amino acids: CASSSLGGAHGYTF. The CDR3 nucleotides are TGTGCCAGCAGCTCTTTAGGGGGGGCCCATGGCTACACCTTC.

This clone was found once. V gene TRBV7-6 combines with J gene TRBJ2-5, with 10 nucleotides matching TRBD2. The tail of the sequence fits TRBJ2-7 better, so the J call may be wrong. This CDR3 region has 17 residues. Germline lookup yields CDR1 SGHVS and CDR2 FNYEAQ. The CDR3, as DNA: TGTGCCAGCAGCTTAGGGGGCCCGCTAGCGGGGGACTACGAGCAGTACTTC. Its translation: CASSLGGPLAGDYEQYF.

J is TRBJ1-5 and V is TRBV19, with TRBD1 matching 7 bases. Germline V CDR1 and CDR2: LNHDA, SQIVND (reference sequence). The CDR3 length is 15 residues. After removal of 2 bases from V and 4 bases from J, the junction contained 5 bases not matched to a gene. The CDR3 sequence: CASSIPRQGNQPQHF. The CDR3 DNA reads TGTGCCAGTAGTATACCTCGACAGGGAAATCAGCCCCAGCATTTT.

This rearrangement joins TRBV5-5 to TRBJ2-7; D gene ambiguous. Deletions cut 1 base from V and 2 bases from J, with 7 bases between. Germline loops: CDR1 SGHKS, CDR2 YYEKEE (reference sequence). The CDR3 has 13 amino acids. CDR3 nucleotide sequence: TGTGCCAGCAGCTTGAAGGCGGCCTACGAGCAGTACTTC. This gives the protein CASSLKAAYEQYF.

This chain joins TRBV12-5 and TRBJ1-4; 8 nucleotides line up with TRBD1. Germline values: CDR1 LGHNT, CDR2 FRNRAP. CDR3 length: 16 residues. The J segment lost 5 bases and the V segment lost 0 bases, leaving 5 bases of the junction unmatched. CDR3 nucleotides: TGTGCTAGTGGTTTGGTACTTAGGACAGGGAATGAAAAACTGTTTTTT. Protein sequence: CASGLVLRTGNEKLFF.

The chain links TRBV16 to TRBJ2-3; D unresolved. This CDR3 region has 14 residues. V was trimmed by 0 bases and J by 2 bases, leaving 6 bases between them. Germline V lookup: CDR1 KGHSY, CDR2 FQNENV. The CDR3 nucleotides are TGTGCCAGCAGCCAATCACAGACCACAGATACGCAGTATTTT. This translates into CASSQSQTTDTQYF. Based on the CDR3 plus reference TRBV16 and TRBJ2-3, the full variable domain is GEEVAQTPKHLVRGEGQKAKLYCAPIKGHSYVFWYQQVLKNEFKFLISFQNENVFDETGMPKERFSAKCLPNSPCSLEIQATKLEDSAVYFCASSQSQTTDTQYFGPGTRLTVL.

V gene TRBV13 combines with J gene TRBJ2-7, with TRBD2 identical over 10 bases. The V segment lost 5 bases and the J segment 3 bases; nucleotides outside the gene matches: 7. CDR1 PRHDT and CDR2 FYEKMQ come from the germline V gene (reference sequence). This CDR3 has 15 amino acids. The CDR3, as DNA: TGTGCCAGCAGCCCTCGGGCTAGCGGGAGCTACGAGCAGTACTTC. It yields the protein CASSPRASGSYEQYF.

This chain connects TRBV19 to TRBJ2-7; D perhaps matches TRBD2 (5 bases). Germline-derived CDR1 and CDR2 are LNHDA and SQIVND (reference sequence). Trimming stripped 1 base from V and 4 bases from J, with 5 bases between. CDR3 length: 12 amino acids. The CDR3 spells CASSIGGYEQYF. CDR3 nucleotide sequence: TGTGCCAGTAGTATAGGCGGGTACGAGCAGTACTTC. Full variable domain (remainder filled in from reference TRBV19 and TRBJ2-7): DGGITQSPKYLFRKEGQNVTLSCEQNLNHDAMYWYRQDPGQGLRLIYYSQIVNDFQKGDIAEGYSVSREKKESFPLTVTSAQKNPTAFYLCASSIGGYEQYFGPGTRLTVT.

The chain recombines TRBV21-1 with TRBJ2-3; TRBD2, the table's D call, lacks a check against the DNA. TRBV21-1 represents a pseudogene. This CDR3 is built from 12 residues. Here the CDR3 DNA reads TGTGTCCGGAGTTTGAGCACAGATACGCAGTATTTT. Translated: CVRSLSTDTQYF.

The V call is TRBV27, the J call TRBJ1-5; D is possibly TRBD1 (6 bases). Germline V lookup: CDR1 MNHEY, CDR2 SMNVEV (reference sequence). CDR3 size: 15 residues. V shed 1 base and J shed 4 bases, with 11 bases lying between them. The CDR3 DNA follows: TGTGCCAGCAGTTTATTGGGACAACGAAATCAGCCCCAGCATTTT. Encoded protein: CASSLLGQRNQPQHF.

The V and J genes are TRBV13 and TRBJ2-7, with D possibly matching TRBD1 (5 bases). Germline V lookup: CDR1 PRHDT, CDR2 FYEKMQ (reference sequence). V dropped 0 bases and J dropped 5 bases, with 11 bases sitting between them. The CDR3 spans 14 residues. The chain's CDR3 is CASSLGRELDEQYF. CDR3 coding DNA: TGTGCCAGCAGCTTAGGCAGGGAACTCGACGAGCAGTACTTC.

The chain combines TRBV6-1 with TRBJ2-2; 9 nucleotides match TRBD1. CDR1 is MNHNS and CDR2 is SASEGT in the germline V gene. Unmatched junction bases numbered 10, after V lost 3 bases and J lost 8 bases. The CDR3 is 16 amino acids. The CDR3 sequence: CASSELVDRGTGELFF. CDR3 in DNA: TGTGCCAGCAGTGAGTTGGTGGACAGGGGTACGGGGGAGCTGTTTTTT.

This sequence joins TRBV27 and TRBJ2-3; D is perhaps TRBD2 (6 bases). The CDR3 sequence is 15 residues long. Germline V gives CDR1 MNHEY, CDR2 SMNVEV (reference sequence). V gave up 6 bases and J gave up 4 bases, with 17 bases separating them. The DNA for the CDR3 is TGTGCCAGCAGGCTGCGAGGGAGGATAGCAGATACGCAGTATTTT. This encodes CASRLRGRIADTQYF.